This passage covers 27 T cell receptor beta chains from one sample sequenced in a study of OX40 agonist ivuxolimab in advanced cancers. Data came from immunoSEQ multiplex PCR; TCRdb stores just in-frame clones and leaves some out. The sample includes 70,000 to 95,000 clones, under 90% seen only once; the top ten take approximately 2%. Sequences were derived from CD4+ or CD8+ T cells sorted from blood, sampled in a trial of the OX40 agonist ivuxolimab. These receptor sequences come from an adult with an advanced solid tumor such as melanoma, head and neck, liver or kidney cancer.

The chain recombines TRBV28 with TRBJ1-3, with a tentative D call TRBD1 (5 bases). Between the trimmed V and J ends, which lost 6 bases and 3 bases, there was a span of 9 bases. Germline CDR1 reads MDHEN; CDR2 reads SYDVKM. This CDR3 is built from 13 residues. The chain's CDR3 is CASRPGFGNTIYF. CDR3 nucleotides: TGTGCCAGCAGGCCAGGGTTTGGAAACACCATATATTTT.

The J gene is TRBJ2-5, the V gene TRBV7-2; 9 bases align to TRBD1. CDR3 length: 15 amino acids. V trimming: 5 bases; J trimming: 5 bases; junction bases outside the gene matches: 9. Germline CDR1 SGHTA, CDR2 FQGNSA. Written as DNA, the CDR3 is TGTGCCAGCAGCCTTAAAGGACAGGGGTGGGAGACCCAGTACTTC. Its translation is CASSLKGQGWETQYF.

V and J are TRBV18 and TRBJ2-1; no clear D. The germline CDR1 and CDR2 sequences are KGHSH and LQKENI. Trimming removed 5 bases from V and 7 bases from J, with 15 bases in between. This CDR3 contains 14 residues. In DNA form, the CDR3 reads TGTGCCAGCTCAGAGACCCAAGAAAGGAATGAGCAGTTCTTC. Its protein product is CASSETQERNEQFF.

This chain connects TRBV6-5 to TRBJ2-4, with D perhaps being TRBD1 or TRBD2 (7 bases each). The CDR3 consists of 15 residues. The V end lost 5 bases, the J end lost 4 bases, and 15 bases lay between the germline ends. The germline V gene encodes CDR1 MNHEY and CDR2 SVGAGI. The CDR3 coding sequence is TGTGCCAGCAGTCTAAGCGGGACAGTAAAAAACATTCAGTACTTC. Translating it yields CASSLSGTVKNIQYF.

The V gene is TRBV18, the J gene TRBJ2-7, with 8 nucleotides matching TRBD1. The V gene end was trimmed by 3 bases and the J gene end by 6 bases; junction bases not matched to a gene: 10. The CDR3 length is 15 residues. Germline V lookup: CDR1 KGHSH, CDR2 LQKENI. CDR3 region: CASSPGQGGVLEQYF. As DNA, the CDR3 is TGTGCCAGCTCACCTGGACAGGGCGGGGTCCTCGAGCAGTACTTC.

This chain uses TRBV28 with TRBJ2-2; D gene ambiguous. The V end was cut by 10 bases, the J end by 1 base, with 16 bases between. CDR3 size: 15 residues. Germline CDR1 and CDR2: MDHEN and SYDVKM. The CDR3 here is CATREWKGNTGELFF. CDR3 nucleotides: TGTGCCACCCGCGAGTGGAAGGGGAACACCGGGGAGCTGTTTTTT.

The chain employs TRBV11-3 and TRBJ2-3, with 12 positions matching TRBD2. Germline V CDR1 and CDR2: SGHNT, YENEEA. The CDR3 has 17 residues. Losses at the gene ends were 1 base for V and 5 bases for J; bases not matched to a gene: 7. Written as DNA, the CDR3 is TGTGCCAGCAGCTTAGGGACTAGCGGGGCCCGAGGAGATACGCAGTATTTT. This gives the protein CASSLGTSGARGDTQYF. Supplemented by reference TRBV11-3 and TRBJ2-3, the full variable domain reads EAGVVQSPRYKIIEKKQPVAFWCNPISGHNTLYWYLQNLGQGPELLIRYENEEAVDDSQLPKDRFSAERLKGVDSTLKIQPAELGDSAVYLCASSLGTSGARGDTQYFGPGTRLTVL.

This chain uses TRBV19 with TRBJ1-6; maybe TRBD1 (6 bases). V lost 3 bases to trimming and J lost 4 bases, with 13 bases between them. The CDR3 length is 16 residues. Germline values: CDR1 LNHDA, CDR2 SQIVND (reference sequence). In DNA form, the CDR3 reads TGTGCCAGTAGTATCGGACAGTCAATTTATAATTCACCCCTCCACTTT. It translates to CASSIGQSIYNSPLHF.

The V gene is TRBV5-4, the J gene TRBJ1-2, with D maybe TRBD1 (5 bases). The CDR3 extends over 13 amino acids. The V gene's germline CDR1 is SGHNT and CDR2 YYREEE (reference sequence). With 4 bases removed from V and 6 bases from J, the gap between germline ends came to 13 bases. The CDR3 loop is CASSPAGFHGYTF. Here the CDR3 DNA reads TGTGCCAGCAGCCCCGCAGGGTTTCATGGCTACACCTTC. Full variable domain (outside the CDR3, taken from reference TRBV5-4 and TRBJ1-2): ETGVTQSPTHLIKTRGQQVTLRCSSQSGHNTVSWYQQALGQGPQFIFQYYREEENGRGNFPPRFSGLQFPNYSSELNVNALELDDSALYLCASSPAGFHGYTFGSGTRLTVV.

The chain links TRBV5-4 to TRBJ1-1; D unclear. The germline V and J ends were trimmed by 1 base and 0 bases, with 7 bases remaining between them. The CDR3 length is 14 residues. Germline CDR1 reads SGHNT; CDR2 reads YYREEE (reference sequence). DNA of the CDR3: TGTGCCAGCAGCTTGAAGGGCTTGAACACTGAAGCTTTCTTT. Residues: CASSLKGLNTEAFF. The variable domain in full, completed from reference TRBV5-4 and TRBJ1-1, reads ETGVTQSPTHLIKTRGQQVTLRCSSQSGHNTVSWYQQALGQGPQFIFQYYREEENGRGNFPPRFSGLQFPNYSSELNVNALELDDSALYLCASSLKGLNTEAFFGQGTRLTVV.

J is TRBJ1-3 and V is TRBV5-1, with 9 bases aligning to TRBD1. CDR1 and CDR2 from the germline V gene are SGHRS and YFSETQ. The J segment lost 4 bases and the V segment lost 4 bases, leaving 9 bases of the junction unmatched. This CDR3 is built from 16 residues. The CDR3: CASSTSGTGSGNTIYF. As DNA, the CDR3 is TGCGCCAGCAGCACTTCAGGGACAGGGTCGGGAAACACCATATATTTT.

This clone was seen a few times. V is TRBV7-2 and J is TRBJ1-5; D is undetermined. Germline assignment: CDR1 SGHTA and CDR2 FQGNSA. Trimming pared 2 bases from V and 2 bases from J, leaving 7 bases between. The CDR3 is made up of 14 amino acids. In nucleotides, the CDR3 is TGTGCCAGCAGCTTAAGTCCTCGCAATCAGCCCCAGCATTTT. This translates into CASSLSPRNQPQHF.

The CDR3 sequence: CASSLAVGDNEKLFF. CDR3 bases: TGCGCCAGCAGCTTGGCCGTCGGGGACAATGAAAAACTGTTTTTT. The chain uses TRBV5-1 and TRBJ1-4; a possible D gene is TRBD1 (5 bases). Germline V lookup: CDR1 SGHRS, CDR2 YFSETQ. The CDR3 is 15 amino acids. Between the trimmed V and J ends, which lost 0 bases and 5 bases, there was a span of 11 bases.

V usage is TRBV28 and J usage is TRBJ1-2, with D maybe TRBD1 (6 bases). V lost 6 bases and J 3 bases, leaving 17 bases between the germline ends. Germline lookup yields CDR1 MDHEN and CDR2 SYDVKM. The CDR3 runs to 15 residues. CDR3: CASRPDRNDYYGYTF. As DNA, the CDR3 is TGTGCCAGCAGACCCGACAGGAACGATTACTATGGCTACACCTTC.

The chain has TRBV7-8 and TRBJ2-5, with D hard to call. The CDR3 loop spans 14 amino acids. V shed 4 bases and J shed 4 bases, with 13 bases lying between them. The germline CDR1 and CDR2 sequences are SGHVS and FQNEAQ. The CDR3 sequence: CASSSRYLGETQYF. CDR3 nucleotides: TGTGCCAGCAGCTCTCGCTATCTAGGAGAGACCCAGTACTTC.

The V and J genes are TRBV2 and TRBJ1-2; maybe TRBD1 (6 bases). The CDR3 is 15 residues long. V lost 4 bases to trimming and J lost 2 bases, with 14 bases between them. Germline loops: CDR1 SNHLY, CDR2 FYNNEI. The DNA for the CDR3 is TGTGCCAGCAGTGTTCAATCAGGGGCGAACTATGGCTACACCTTC. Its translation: CASSVQSGANYGYTF. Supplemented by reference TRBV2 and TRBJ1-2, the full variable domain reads EPEVTQTPSHQVTQMGQEVILRCVPISNHLYFYWYRQILGQKVEFLVSFYNNEISEKSEIFDDQFSVERPDGSNFTLKIRSTKLEDSAMYFCASSVQSGANYGYTFGSGTRLTVV.

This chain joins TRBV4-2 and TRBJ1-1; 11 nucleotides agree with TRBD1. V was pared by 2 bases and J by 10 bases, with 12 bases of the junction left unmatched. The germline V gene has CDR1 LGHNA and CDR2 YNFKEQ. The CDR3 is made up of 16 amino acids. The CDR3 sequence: CASSQILLGQGARAFF. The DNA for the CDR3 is TGTGCCAGCAGCCAAATTTTACTCGGACAGGGGGCGAGAGCTTTCTTT.

The CDR3 DNA reads TGTGCCAGCAGTCCACAGGGGGCTAGCACTGAAGCTTTCTTT. Amino acid sequence: CASSPQGASTEAFF. This sequence joins TRBV27 and TRBJ1-1, with 9 bases identical to TRBD1. The germline V gene has CDR1 MNHEY and CDR2 SMNVEV (reference sequence). Trimming removed 5 bases from V and 4 bases from J; junction bases left unmatched: 5. CDR3 length equals 14 residues.

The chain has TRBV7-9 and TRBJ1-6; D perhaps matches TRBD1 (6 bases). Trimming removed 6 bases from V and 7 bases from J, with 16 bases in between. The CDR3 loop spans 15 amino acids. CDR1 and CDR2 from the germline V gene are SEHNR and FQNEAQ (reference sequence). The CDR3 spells CASRPPPDRNSPLHF. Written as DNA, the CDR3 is TGTGCCAGCAGACCACCCCCGGACAGAAATTCACCCCTCCACTTT.

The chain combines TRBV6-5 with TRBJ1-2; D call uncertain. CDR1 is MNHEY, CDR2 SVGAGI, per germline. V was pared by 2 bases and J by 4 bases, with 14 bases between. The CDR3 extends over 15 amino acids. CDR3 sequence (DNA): TGTGCCAGCAGTTACCAACTAACGGCTACCTATGGCTACACCTTC. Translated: CASSYQLTATYGYTF.

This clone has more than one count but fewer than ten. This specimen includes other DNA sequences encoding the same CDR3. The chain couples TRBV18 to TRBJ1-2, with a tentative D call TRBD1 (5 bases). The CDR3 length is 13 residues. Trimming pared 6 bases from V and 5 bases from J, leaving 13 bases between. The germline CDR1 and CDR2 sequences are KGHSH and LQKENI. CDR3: CASSQGGRYGYTF. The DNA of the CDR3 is TGTGCCAGCTCTCAGGGCGGCCGATATGGCTACACCTTC. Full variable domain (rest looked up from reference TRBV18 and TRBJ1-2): NAGVMQNPRHLVRRRGQEARLRCSPMKGHSHVYWYRQLPEEGLKFMVYLQKENIIDESGMPKERFSAEFPKEGPSILRIQQVVRGDSAAYFCASSQGGRYGYTFGSGTRLTVV.

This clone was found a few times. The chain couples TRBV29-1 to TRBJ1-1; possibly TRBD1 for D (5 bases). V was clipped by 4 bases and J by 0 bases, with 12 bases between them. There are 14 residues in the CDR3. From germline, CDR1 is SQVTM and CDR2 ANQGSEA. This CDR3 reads CSVVSRQLNTEAFF. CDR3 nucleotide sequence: TGCAGCGTTGTGAGTAGACAGCTGAACACTGAAGCTTTCTTT.

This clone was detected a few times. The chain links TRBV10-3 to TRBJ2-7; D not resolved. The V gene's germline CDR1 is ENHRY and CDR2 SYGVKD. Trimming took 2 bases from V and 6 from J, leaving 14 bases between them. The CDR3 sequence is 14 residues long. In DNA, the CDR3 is TGTGCCATCAGTGAGGTAATTAGGGAAGTCGAGCAGTACTTC. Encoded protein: CAISEVIREVEQYF.

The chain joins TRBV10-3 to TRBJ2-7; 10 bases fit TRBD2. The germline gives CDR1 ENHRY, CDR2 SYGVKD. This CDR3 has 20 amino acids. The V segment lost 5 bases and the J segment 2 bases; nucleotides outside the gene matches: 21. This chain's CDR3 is CAISTRVFSGGRATTYEQYF. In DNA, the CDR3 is TGTGCCATCAGTACCCGCGTCTTTAGCGGGGGGCGCGCTACCACCTACGAGCAGTACTTC.

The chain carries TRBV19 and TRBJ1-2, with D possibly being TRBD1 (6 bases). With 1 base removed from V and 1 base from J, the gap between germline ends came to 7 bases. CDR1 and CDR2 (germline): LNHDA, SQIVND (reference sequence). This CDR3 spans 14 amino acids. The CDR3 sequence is CASSIGQVNYGYTF. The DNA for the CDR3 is TGTGCCAGTAGTATAGGACAGGTTAACTATGGCTACACCTTC.

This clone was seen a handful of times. CDR3 nucleotides: TGTGCCAGCAGCCAAGTGGCGGGGGATAGCTATGGCTACACCTTC. Protein sequence: CASSQVAGDSYGYTF. This sequence joins TRBV4-2 and TRBJ1-2; D possibly corresponds to TRBD1 (5 bases). The germline V gene has CDR1 LGHNA and CDR2 YNFKEQ. CDR3 length: 15 amino acids. Trimming removed 1 base at V and 4 bases at J, with 13 bases between.

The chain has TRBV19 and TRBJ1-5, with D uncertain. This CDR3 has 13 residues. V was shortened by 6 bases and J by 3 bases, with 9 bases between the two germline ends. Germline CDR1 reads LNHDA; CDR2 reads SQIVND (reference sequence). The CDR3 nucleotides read TGTGCCAGTAGGAAGAGTGTCAATCAGCCCCAGCATTTT. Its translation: CASRKSVNQPQHF. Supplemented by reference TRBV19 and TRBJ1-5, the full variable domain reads DGGITQSPKYLFRKEGQNVTLSCEQNLNHDAMYWYRQDPGQGLRLIYYSQIVNDFQKGDIAEGYSVSREKKESFPLTVTSAQKNPTAFYLCASRKSVNQPQHFGDGTRLSIL.